This paragraph reports one TCR beta chain. This specimen comes from a study of blood T cell repertoires in COVID-19. Study context: The United States, Italy and Spain were the sources of the acute and convalescent COVID-19 samples. Sources were T cells, B-cell-depleted T cells, or PBMCs; the material itself was cDNA or gDNA.

The germline CDR1 and CDR2 sequences are SGDLS and YYNGEE. Trimming pared 4 bases from V and 3 bases from J, leaving 25 bases between. The CDR3 runs to 19 residues. Original data processing: By means of reference gene primer amplification, nucleated cell counts were estimated. Clones were sequenced by immunoSEQ multiplex PCR, and TCRdb holds only the in-frame ones, with some missing. That table is the source of V, J and clone size, and D and trimming were worked out from the DNA. The sample lists about 74,000 clones, 84% seen once, with over 30% in the top ten. Material for sequencing was peripheral blood. This TCR came from an older man with acute or convalescent COVID-19. The genes are TRBV9 and TRBJ2-2; possible D gene TRBD2, 7 bases. DNA for the CDR3: TGTGCCAGCAGCCCTAGTGGGGGGCTAGCGGTTGGGGACACCGGGGAGCTGTTTTTT. Translated, it gives CASSPSGGLAVGDTGELFF.